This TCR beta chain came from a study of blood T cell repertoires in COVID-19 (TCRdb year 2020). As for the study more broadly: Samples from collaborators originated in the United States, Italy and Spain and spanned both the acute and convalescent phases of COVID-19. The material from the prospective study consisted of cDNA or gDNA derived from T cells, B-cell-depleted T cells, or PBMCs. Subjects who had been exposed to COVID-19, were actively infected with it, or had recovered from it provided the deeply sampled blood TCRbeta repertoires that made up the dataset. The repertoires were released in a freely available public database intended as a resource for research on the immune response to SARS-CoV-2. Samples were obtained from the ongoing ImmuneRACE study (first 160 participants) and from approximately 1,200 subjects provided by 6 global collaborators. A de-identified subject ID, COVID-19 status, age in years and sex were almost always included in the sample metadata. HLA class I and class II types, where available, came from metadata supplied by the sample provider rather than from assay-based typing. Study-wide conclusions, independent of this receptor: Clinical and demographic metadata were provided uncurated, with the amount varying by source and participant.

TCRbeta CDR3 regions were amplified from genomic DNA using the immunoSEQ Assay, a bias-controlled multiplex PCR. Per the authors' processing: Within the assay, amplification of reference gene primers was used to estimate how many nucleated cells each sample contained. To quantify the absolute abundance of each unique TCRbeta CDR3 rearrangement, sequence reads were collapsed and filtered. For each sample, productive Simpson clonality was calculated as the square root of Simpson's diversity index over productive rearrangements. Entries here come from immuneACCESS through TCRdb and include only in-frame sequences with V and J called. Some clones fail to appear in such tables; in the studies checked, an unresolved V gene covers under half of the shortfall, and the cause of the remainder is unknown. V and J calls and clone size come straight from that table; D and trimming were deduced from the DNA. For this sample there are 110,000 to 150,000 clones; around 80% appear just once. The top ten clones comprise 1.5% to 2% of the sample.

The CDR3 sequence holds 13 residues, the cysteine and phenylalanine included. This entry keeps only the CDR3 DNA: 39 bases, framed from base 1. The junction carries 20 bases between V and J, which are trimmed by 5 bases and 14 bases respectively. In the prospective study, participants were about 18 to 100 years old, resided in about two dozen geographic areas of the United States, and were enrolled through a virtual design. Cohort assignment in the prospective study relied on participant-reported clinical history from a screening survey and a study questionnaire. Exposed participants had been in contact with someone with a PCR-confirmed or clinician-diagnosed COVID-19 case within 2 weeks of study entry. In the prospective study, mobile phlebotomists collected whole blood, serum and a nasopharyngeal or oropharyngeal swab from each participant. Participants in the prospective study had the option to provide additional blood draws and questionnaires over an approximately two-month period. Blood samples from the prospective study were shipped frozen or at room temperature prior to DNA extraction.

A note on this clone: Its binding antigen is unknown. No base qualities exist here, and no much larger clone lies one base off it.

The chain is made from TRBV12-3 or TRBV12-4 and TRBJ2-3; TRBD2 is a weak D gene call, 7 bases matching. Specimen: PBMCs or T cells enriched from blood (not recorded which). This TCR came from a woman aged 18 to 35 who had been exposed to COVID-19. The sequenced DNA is TGTGCCAGCAGTGGTAATGAGGGGGGAGGGCGGTATTTT. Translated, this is CASSGNEGGGRYF.